This T cell receptor (beta chain) was found in a study of blood T cells in healthy people across ages. Sample-barcoded 5' priming and a J-beta primer mix drove a second PCR of about 7 to 12 cycles. TCRdb fed the 5' RACE reads into MiXCR, producing one record per CDR3 protein. The repertoire holds some 640,000 distinct CDR3 sequences, with roughly 30% as singletons. Germline V gene lookup returns CDR1 DFQATT and CDR2 SNEGSKA (reference sequence). The CDR3 covers 15 residues. Germline trimming cut 1 base from V and 2 bases from J; bases unmatched to any gene: 5. The chain recombines TRBV20-1 with TRBJ2-3; 8 positions agree with TRBD2. Sequenced material: blood. This sequence was found in a woman of 80 years or more in good health. CDR3 sequence reads: CSARAPGLDTDTQYF. CDR3 sequence (DNA): TGCAGTGCTAGAGCTCCGGGACTAGACACAGATACGCAGTATTTT.